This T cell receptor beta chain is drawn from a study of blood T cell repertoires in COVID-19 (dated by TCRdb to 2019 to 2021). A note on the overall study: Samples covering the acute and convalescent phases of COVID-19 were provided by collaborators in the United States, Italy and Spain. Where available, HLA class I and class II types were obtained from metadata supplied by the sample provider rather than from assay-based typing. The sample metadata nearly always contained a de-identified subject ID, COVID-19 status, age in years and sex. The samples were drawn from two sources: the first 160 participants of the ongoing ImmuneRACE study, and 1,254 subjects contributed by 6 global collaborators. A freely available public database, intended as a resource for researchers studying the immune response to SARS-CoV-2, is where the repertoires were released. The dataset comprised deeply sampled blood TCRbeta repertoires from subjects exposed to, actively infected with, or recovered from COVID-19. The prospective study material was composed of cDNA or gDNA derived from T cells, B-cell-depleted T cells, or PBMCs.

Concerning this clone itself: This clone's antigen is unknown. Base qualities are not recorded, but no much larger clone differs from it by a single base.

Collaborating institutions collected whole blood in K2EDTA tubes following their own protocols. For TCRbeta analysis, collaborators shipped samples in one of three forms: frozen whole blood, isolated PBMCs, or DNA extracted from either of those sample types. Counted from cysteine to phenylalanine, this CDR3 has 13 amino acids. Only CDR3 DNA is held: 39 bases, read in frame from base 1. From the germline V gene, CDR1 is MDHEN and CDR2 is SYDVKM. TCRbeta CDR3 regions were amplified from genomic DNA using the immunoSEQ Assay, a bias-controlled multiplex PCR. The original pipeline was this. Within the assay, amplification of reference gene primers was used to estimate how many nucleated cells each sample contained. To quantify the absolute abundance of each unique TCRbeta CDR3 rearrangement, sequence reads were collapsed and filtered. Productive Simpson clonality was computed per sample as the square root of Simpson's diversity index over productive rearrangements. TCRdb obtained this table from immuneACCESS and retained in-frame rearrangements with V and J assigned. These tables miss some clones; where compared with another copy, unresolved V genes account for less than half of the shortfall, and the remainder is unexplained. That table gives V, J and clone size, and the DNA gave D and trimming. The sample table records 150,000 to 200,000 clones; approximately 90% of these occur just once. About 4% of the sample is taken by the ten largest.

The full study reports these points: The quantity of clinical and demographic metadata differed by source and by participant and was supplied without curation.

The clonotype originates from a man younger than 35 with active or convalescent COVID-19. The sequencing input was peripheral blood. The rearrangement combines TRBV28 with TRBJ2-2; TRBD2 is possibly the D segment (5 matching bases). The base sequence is TGTGTCTGCCGGGAATTGAACACCGGGGAGCTGTTTTTT. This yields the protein CVCRELNTGELFF.